This TCR beta chain was captured by sequencing in a study of cytomegalovirus exposure and HLA in healthy donors. The PCR used 60 Vbeta and 13 Jbeta primers. Generated by immunoSEQ multiplex PCR, the TCRdb table keeps only in-frame clones and is missing some. This table has approximately 170,000 clones, approximately 71% appearing once. V was pared by 6 bases and J by 5 bases, with 10 bases of the junction left unmatched. The germline V gene encodes CDR1 LNHDA and CDR2 SQIVND (reference sequence). The CDR3 has 15 residues. The sequence was obtained from a woman under 30 in good health and CMV-seropositive. Sequenced sample: PBMCs. The V gene is TRBV19, the J gene TRBJ1-1, with TRBD1 matching over 9 bases. The CDR3: CASSLRDRDNTEAFF. In nucleotides, the CDR3 is TGTGCCAGTAGCCTCCGGGACAGGGATAATACTGAAGCTTTCTTT. The complete variable domain, with remaining parts taken from reference TRBV19 and TRBJ1-1, reads DGGITQSPKYLFRKEGQNVTLSCEQNLNHDAMYWYRQDPGQGLRLIYYSQIVNDFQKGDIAEGYSVSREKKESFPLTVTSAQKNPTAFYLCASSLRDRDNTEAFFGQGTRLTVV.